These T cell receptor beta chains were read from a single sample in a study of T-cell memory formation after mild COVID-19. MiXCR was run by TCRdb on the 5' RACE reads, yielding one entry per CDR3 protein. The profile shows about 110,000 distinct CDR3 sequences, around 15% of them singletons. Material: PBMCs or a T cell subset sorted from them (not recorded which). All receptors come from a man aged 18 to 30 who had mild COVID-19 (a few samples of this study predate the infection). Cell type and time point are not known. The CDR3 runs from the conserved cysteine through the conserved F or W. A D gene is named only where the DNA matches it firmly. The size of a clone is reported for some rows only, either as once, few or many, or as a class for expanded clones.

J gene	clone size	CDR3 length	V gene	D gene	CDR3 DNA	CDR3 protein
TRBJ1-2	NA	13	TRBV7-9	TRBD1	TGTGCCAGCACCACCGGGACAGGATATGGCTACACCTTC	CASTTGTGYGYTF
TRBJ2-7	few	13	TRBV9	TRBD1	TGTGCCAGCAGCGTAGGGGACAGCTACGAGCAGTACTTC	CASSVGDSYEQYF
TRBJ2-7	NA	15	TRBV30	NA	TGTGCCTGGAGTGTGGGGCAGGGAGCCTCCTACGAGCAGTACTTC	CAWSVGQGASYEQYF
TRBJ1-5	few	13	TRBV19	NA	TGTGCCAGTAGTATATCCACAAATCAGCCCCAGCATTTT	CASSISTNQPQHF
TRBJ2-2	NA	16	TRBV29-1	TRBD2	TGCAGCGTTGTATCAGCGGGGGGGCCGGGCACCGGGGAGCTGTTTTTT	CSVVSAGGPGTGELFF
TRBJ2-3	many	10	TRBV19	NA	TGTGCCAGACAGGACGATACGCAGTATTTT	CARQDDTQYF
TRBJ2-1	NA	16	TRBV7-9	TRBD2	TGTGCCAGCACCTCACTTAGCGGGACCTCCTACAATGAGCAGTTCTTC	CASTSLSGTSYNEQFF
TRBJ2-7	many	13	TRBV7-2	NA	TGTGCCAGCAGCCCACTCAGCTCCTACGAGCAGTACTTC	CASSPLSSYEQYF
TRBJ2-3	NA	13	TRBV4-1	NA	TGCGCCAGCAGCCGAGGGGGGCCAGATACGCAGTATTTT	CASSRGGPDTQYF
TRBJ1-2	NA	14	TRBV6-5	NA	TGTGCCAGCAGAGAACCCTACTTGGACTATGGCTACACCTTC	CASREPYLDYGYTF
TRBJ1-2	few	15	TRBV25-1	NA	TGTGCCAGCAGTGAAAAAAACCACATCCCCTATGGCTACACCTTC	CASSEKNHIPYGYTF
TRBJ2-1	few	15	TRBV12-3/TRBV12-4	NA	TGTGCCAGCAGTCCTTGGAAGACACCGTACAATGAGCAGTTCTTC	CASSPWKTPYNEQFF
TRBJ2-6	once	20	TRBV4-3	TRBD1	TGCGCCAGCAGCCAAGGAGTAGGGGGACAGGGGATCTCTGGGGCCAACGTCCTGACTTTC	CASSQGVGGQGISGANVLTF
TRBJ2-5	NA	13	TRBV7-9	NA	TGTGCCAGCAGCCAGCCCCTGTATTTGACCCAGTACTTC	CASSQPLYLTQYF
TRBJ2-1	many	17	TRBV7-6	TRBD1	TGTGCCAGCAGCTTATCAGCCCGGGACAGCACCTACAATGAGCAGTTCTTC	CASSLSARDSTYNEQFF
TRBJ2-5	NA	14	TRBV12-3/TRBV12-4	NA	TGTGCCAGCAGTTCAGGGACTTGGAAAGAGACCCAGTACTTC	CASSSGTWKETQYF
TRBJ2-5	NA	16	TRBV11-3	TRBD2	TGTGCCAGCAGCCCGCCGACTAGCGGGGGGACGCAGACCCAGTACTTC	CASSPPTSGGTQTQYF
TRBJ2-3	NA	16	TRBV7-9	TRBD1	TGTGCCAGCAGCTTTCGGAGGCAGGGGGGCACAGATACGCAGTATTTT	CASSFRRQGGTDTQYF
TRBJ1-5	many	15	TRBV12-3/TRBV12-4	NA	TGTGCCAGCAGCCTGGGACCCACCAGCAATCAGCCCCAGCATTTT	CASSLGPTSNQPQHF
TRBJ2-7	few	15	TRBV20-1	NA	TGCAGTGCTAGAGCGGTTAGGGCAGTACGATACGAGCAGTACTTC	CSARAVRAVRYEQYF
TRBJ2-3	few	20	TRBV6-2/TRBV6-3	TRBD1	TGTGCCAGCAGTTACACGCCGGGACAGGGAGGACTAGGTGGTTCAGATACGCAGTATTTT	CASSYTPGQGGLGGSDTQYF
TRBJ2-3	NA	15	TRBV5-1	NA	TGCGCCAGCAGCTTGAACGGATATAGCACAGATACGCAGTATTTT	CASSLNGYSTDTQYF
TRBJ2-7	NA	14	TRBV29-1	TRBD2	TGCAGCGTTTTAAAGGGGCTAGCGGGAGACGAGCAGTACTTC	CSVLKGLAGDEQYF
TRBJ2-3	few	14	TRBV6-1	NA	TGTGCCAGCAGTGAACTCGGTGGCACAGATACGCAGTATTTT	CASSELGGTDTQYF
TRBJ2-1	few	15	TRBV2	TRBD1	TGTGCCAGCAAGATTAAACAGGGGGCGGGCGATGAGCAGTTCTTC	CASKIKQGAGDEQFF
TRBJ2-2	few	20	TRBV6-5	TRBD2	TGTGCCAGCAGTTACTCGAGTTGGCCTAGCGGGGGCCTGAACACCGGGGAGCTGTTTTTT	CASSYSSWPSGGLNTGELFF
TRBJ2-4	many	15	TRBV5-6	TRBD2	TGTGCCAGCAGCATCTACCTTAGCGGGGTTGACATTCAGTACTTC	CASSIYLSGVDIQYF
TRBJ1-6	few	13	TRBV4-1	NA	TGCGCCAGCAGCCAGGCGTTAGGTTCACCCCTCCACTTT	CASSQALGSPLHF